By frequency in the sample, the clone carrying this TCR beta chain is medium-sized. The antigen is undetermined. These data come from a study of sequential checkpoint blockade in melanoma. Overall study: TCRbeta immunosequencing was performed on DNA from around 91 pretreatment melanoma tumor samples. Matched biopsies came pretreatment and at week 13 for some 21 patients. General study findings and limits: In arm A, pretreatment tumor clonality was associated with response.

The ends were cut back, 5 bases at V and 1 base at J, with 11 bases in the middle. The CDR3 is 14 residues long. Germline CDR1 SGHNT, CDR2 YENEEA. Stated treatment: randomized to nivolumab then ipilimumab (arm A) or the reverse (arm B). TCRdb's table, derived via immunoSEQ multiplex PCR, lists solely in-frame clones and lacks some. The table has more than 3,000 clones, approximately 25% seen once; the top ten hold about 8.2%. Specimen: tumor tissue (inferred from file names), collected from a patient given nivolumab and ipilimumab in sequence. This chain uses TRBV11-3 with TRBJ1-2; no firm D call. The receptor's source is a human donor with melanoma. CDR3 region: CASSPVGLNYGYTF. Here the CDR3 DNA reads TGTGCCAGCAGCCCTGTCGGCCTTAACTATGGCTACACCTTC. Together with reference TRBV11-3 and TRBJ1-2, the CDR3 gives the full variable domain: EAGVVQSPRYKIIEKKQPVAFWCNPISGHNTLYWYLQNLGQGPELLIRYENEEAVDDSQLPKDRFSAERLKGVDSTLKIQPAELGDSAVYLCASSPVGLNYGYTFGSGTRLTVV.